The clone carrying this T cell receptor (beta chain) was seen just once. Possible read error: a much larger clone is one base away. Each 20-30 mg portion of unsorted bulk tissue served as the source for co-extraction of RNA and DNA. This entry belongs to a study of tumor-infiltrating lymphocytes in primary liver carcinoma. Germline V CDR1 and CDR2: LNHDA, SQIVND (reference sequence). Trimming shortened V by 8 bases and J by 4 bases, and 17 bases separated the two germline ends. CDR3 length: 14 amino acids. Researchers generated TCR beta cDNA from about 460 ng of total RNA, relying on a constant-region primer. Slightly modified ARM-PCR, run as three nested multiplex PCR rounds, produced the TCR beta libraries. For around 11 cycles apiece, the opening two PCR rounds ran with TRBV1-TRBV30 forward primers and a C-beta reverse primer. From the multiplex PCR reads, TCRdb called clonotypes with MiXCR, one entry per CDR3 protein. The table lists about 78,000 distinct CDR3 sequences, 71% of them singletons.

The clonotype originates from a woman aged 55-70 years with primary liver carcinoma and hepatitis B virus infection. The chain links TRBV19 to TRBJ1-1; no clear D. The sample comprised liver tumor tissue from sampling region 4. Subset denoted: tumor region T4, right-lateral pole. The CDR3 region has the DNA TGTGCCAGTCACACCTACCGGGCGAGCACTGAAGCTTTCTTT. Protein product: CASHTYRASTEAFF.